Presented here are 28 T cell receptor beta chains from one specimen sequenced in a study of PD-1 blockade in mismatch repair-deficient tumors. Clones were sequenced by immunoSEQ multiplex PCR, and TCRdb holds only the in-frame ones, with some missing. The profile shows about 120,000 clones, about 85% of them singletons. The material sequenced was peripheral blood, taken 44 weeks after starting pembrolizumab. These receptors were collected from an adult with mismatch repair-deficient cancer.

This rearrangement joins TRBV9 to TRBJ2-6; D is unclear. This CDR3 region has 15 residues. V lost 3 bases to trimming and J lost 2 bases, with 9 bases between them. Germline CDR1 SGDLS, CDR2 YYNGEE. CDR3 DNA sequence: TGTGCCAGCAGCGCCAAGTGGGCTGGGGCCAACGTCCTGACTTTC. Translating it yields CASSAKWAGANVLTF.

The gene calls are TRBV7-2 and TRBJ2-4; D unresolved. CDR1 is SGHTA and CDR2 is FQGNSA in the germline V gene. The CDR3 is made up of 12 amino acids. The V and J ends lost 4 bases and 4 bases respectively, with 5 bases between them. Written as DNA, the CDR3 is TGTGCCAGCAGCTCCGGTAAAAACATTCAGTACTTC. This translates into CASSSGKNIQYF.

J is TRBJ1-5 and V is TRBV19, with 7 bases aligning to TRBD1. CDR1 LNHDA and CDR2 SQIVND come from the germline V gene (reference sequence). CDR3 size: 15 residues. Trimming removed 5 bases from V and 2 bases from J; junction bases left unmatched: 6. The CDR3 region has the DNA TGTGCCAGTAGTGCCGGTACAGGGGGCAATCAGCCCCAGCATTTT. Translated: CASSAGTGGNQPQHF.

The chain uses TRBV28 and TRBJ1-3; tentatively, D is TRBD1 (6 bases). This CDR3 comprises 15 residues. CDR1 is MDHEN and CDR2 is SYDVKM in the germline V gene. Trimming cost V 1 base and J 4 bases, with 11 bases left between them. The CDR3 loop reads CASSLSRGLGNTIYF. The CDR3 nucleotides read TGTGCCAGCAGTTTATCCCGGGGGCTAGGAAACACCATATATTTT.

This clone was seen only a few times. The V call is TRBV5-1, the J call TRBJ1-5; TRBD1 is a possible D gene (6 bases). Trimming stripped 5 bases from V and 5 bases from J, with 11 bases between. CDR3 length: 13 residues. Germline lookup yields CDR1 SGHRS and CDR2 YFSETQ. This CDR3 reads CASRDRIDQPQHF. The DNA of the CDR3 is TGCGCCAGCAGAGACAGGATTGATCAGCCCCAGCATTTT.

This rearrangement joins TRBV29-1 to TRBJ1-1; D perhaps matches TRBD1 (6 bases). Germline CDR1 is SQVTM and CDR2 is ANQGSEA. This CDR3 has 15 amino acids. Trimming removed 0 bases from V and 5 bases from J, with 16 bases in between. The CDR3 spells CSVEDLPGEGTEAFF. In nucleotides, the CDR3 is TGCAGCGTTGAAGATCTTCCAGGGGAGGGGACTGAAGCTTTCTTT.

The gene calls are TRBV11-2 and TRBJ2-7; D unresolved. This CDR3 has 14 amino acids. Trimming removed 1 base from V and 4 bases from J, with 11 bases in between. Germline CDR1 SGHAT, CDR2 FQNNGV. CDR3 in amino acids: CASSLAPGPYEQYF. Written as DNA, the CDR3 is TGTGCCAGCAGCTTAGCCCCAGGACCGTACGAGCAGTACTTC.

This clone has a handful of counts. J is TRBJ2-3 and V is TRBV19; no firm D call. The CDR3 contains 13 residues. The germline CDR1 and CDR2 sequences are LNHDA and SQIVND (reference sequence). The ends were cut back, 2 bases at V and 2 bases at J, with 5 bases in the middle. The CDR3 bases are TGTGCCAGTAGTATAACTATCACAGATACGCAGTATTTT. Protein product: CASSITITDTQYF.

The chain uses TRBV5-4 and TRBJ1-4; 8 bases map to TRBD1. The CDR3 runs 16 residues. Germline V gene sequence: CDR1 SGHNT, CDR2 YYREEE (reference sequence). J was trimmed by 0 bases and V by 4 bases; bases with no gene match: 5. This chain's CDR3 is CASSRTGSATNEKLFF. CDR3 DNA sequence: TGTGCCAGCAGCCGGACAGGGAGTGCAACTAATGAAAAACTGTTTTTT. The entire variable domain, with the rest obtained from reference TRBV5-4 and TRBJ1-4, is as follows: ETGVTQSPTHLIKTRGQQVTLRCSSQSGHNTVSWYQQALGQGPQFIFQYYREEENGRGNFPPRFSGLQFPNYSSELNVNALELDDSALYLCASSRTGSATNEKLFFGSGTQLSVL.

This chain's CDR3 is CASSRNKGHHAQYF. The CDR3 DNA is TGTGCCAGCAGCCGAAATAAAGGACACCATGCGCAGTATTTT. The V call is TRBV13, the J call TRBJ2-3; D possibly corresponds to TRBD1 (5 bases). Trimming left V 5 bases short and J 10 bases short, with 19 bases between. The CDR3 runs 14 residues. Germline-derived CDR1 and CDR2 are PRHDT and FYEKMQ (reference sequence). The entire variable domain, with the rest obtained from reference TRBV13 and TRBJ2-3, is as follows: AAGVIQSPRHLIKEKRETATLKCYPIPRHDTVYWYQQGPGQDPQFLISFYEKMQSDKGSIPDRFSAQQFSDYHSELNMSSLELGDSALYFCASSRNKGHHAQYFGPGTRLTVL.

This rearrangement joins TRBV30 to TRBJ1-4; D remains ambiguous. Germline values: CDR1 GTSNPN, CDR2 SVGIG (reference sequence). Trimming left V 4 bases short and J 4 bases short, with 16 bases between. The CDR3 runs to 15 residues. CDR3 amino acids: CAWNFQAGVNEKLFF. CDR3 DNA: TGTGCCTGGAACTTTCAGGCAGGAGTTAATGAAAAACTGTTTTTT. Using reference TRBV30 and TRBJ1-4 for the parts outside the CDR3, the full variable domain is SQTIHQWPATLVQPVGSPLSLECTVEGTSNPNLYWYRQAAGRGLQLLFYSVGIGQISSEVPQNLSASRPQDRQFILSSKKLLLSDSGFYLCAWNFQAGVNEKLFFGSGTQLSVL.

V and J are TRBV5-5 and TRBJ2-7; 9 bases line up with TRBD2. Germline V gene lookup returns CDR1 SGHKS and CDR2 YYEKEE (reference sequence). This CDR3 has 17 residues. Trimming cost V 5 bases and J 0 bases; bases outside gene matches: 12. The CDR3 bases are TGTGCCAGCAGGATGGGGGTTAGCGGGAGATACTCCTACGAGCAGTACTTC. Its protein is CASRMGVSGRYSYEQYF.

The table lists this clone with a count of one. The V and J genes are TRBV11-2 and TRBJ2-2; D is unresolved. The CDR3 has 14 residues. Trimming left V 3 bases short and J 3 bases short, with 8 bases between. Germline V gene sequence: CDR1 SGHAT, CDR2 FQNNGV. The CDR3 reads CASSFARYTGELFF. The CDR3 nucleotides read TGTGCCAGCAGCTTCGCCAGGTACACCGGGGAGCTGTTTTTT.

The chain employs TRBV9 and TRBJ2-1; possibly TRBD1 for D (7 bases). The germline V gene encodes CDR1 SGDLS and CDR2 YYNGEE. The CDR3 covers 24 residues. The V end was cut by 0 bases, the J end by 3 bases, with 37 bases between. CDR3 amino acids: CASSVVGSLGGRRGPFKLYNEQFF. CDR3 bases: TGTGCCAGCAGCGTAGTAGGTAGTTTAGGAGGTCGGAGGGGGCCGTTCAAACTCTACAATGAGCAGTTCTTC.

The chain uses TRBV7-2 and TRBJ1-4, with 9 bases aligning to TRBD1. Per germline, CDR1 SGHTA and CDR2 FQGNSA. V gave up 5 bases and J gave up 0 bases; unmatched junction bases: 7. This CDR3 has 17 amino acids. CDR3 sequence reads: CASSPQGARTTNEKLFF. Written as DNA, the CDR3 is TGTGCCAGCAGCCCACAGGGGGCACGGACAACTAATGAAAAACTGTTTTTT.

This rearrangement joins TRBV5-1 to TRBJ2-3; 10 nucleotides line up with TRBD2. Germline V gives CDR1 SGHRS, CDR2 YFSETQ. The CDR3 extends over 14 amino acids. V shed 5 bases, J shed 3 bases, and the junction held 3 bases outside the gene matches. The CDR3 coding sequence is TGCGCCAGCAGGAGCGGGAGGGTTACAGATACGCAGTATTTT. It translates to CASRSGRVTDTQYF.

The chain combines TRBV9 with TRBJ2-1; tentatively, D is TRBD1 (6 bases). The V end lost 0 bases, the J end lost 9 bases, and 10 bases lay between the germline ends. The CDR3 contains 13 residues. The germline CDR1 and CDR2 sequences are SGDLS and YYNGEE. The CDR3 DNA is TGTGCCAGCAGCGTAGGTCCAGGGGTTGAGCAGTTCTTC. It yields the protein CASSVGPGVEQFF.

The CDR3 loop reads CASSLGTSGSHTGELFF. The CDR3 DNA reads TGTGCCAGCAGCCTCGGGACTAGCGGGAGCCACACCGGGGAGCTGTTTTTT. The chain couples TRBV9 to TRBJ2-2; 14 bases are a match to TRBD2. V was clipped by 4 bases and J by 3 bases; unmatched bases: 5. There are 17 residues in the CDR3. The germline V gene has CDR1 SGDLS and CDR2 YYNGEE.

This clone was observed a few times. J is TRBJ2-3 and V is TRBV27; D remains unclear. The CDR3 has 15 amino acids. V lost 2 bases to trimming and J lost 0 bases, with 9 bases between them. Germline loops: CDR1 MNHEY, CDR2 SMNVEV (reference sequence). The CDR3 spells CASSLPGRSTDTQYF. The CDR3 bases are TGTGCCAGCAGTTTACCGGGTAGGAGCACAGATACGCAGTATTTT.

J is TRBJ2-7 and V is TRBV5-5; possible D gene TRBD2, 5 bases. V lost 2 bases and J lost 3, with 12 bases in between. CDR1 is SGHKS, CDR2 YYEKEE, per germline (reference sequence). This CDR3 region has 14 residues. DNA of the CDR3: TGTGCCAGCAGCTTCTTACTAGTGGGCTACGAGCAGTACTTC. This translates into CASSFLLVGYEQYF.

This sequence joins TRBV1 and TRBJ2-7; the table's D call, TRBD2, was not checked against the DNA. TRBV1 is recorded as a pseudogene. The CDR3 totals 14 residues. The CDR3 is CTSIKRLAPYEQYF. The CDR3 nucleotides read TGCACCAGCATCAAGCGGCTAGCTCCCTACGAGCAGTACTTC.

This clone came up a few times. The chain combines TRBV6-5 with TRBJ2-2, with TRBD2 as a possible D gene (5 bases). This CDR3 comprises 15 residues. The germline V and J ends were trimmed by 5 bases and 4 bases, with 14 bases remaining between them. Germline lookup yields CDR1 MNHEY and CDR2 SVGAGI. CDR3 in amino acids: CASSLVRVTTGELFF. CDR3 nucleotides: TGTGCCAGCAGTCTCGTGAGGGTGACCACCGGGGAGCTGTTTTTT.

V and J are TRBV7-9 and TRBJ2-7; 11 nucleotides align to TRBD2. V shed 3 bases and J 10 bases; nucleotides not matched to a gene: 17. CDR3 length: 17 amino acids. The germline gives CDR1 SEHNR, CDR2 FQNEAQ (reference sequence). CDR3 protein: CASSFYGGTSGVGAQYF. CDR3 nucleotide sequence: TGTGCCAGCAGCTTTTACGGGGGGACTAGCGGCGTCGGGGCCCAGTACTTC.

The rearrangement links TRBV5-1 to TRBJ1-4, with a weak D call TRBD1 (6 bases). The CDR3 is 15 amino acids. The ends were cut back, 6 bases at V and 7 bases at J, with 19 bases in the middle. In germline, CDR1 is SGHRS, CDR2 YFSETQ. The CDR3 DNA sequence: TGCGCCAGCAAGGGATTAGGGGGTTCCAGTGAAAAACTGTTTTTT. It translates to CASKGLGGSSEKLFF.

The V gene is TRBV20-1, the J gene TRBJ1-2; the D is unclear. Germline values: CDR1 DFQATT, CDR2 SNEGSKA (reference sequence). Trimming shortened V by 6 bases and J by 8 bases, and 10 bases separated the two germline ends. This CDR3 has 10 residues. The CDR3 reads CSANTAGYTF. The CDR3 nucleotides are TGCAGTGCAAATACAGCCGGCTACACCTTC.

This clone was seen once. This sequence joins TRBV29-1 and TRBJ2-1, with TRBD2 matching over 7 bases. The germline V gene has CDR1 SQVTM and CDR2 ANQGSEA. The trim removed 4 bases at V and 5 bases at J, leaving 8 bases unmatched. CDR3 length: 14 amino acids. Here the CDR3 DNA reads TGCAGCGTTGTCCCGGGACTAACGAACAATGAGCAGTTCTTC. Its translation is CSVVPGLTNNEQFF.

CDR3: CASSIGGTGTDTQYF. In nucleotides, the CDR3 is TGTGCCAGTAGTATCGGGGGTACAGGCACAGATACGCAGTATTTT. The chain uses TRBV19 and TRBJ2-3, with D possibly being TRBD2 (6 bases). V lost 3 bases and J lost 1, with 11 bases in between. Germline V CDR1 and CDR2: LNHDA, SQIVND (reference sequence). The CDR3 has 15 residues.

There are a few counts of this clone. This chain connects TRBV6-6 to TRBJ1-4, with no clear D. V was trimmed by 0 bases and J by 5 bases, leaving 13 bases between them. This CDR3 comprises 16 residues. CDR1 is MNHNY, CDR2 SVGAGI, per germline (reference sequence). CDR3 in amino acids: CASSYSNVPVNEKLFF. DNA for the CDR3: TGTGCCAGCAGTTACTCGAATGTGCCGGTAAATGAAAAACTGTTTTTT.